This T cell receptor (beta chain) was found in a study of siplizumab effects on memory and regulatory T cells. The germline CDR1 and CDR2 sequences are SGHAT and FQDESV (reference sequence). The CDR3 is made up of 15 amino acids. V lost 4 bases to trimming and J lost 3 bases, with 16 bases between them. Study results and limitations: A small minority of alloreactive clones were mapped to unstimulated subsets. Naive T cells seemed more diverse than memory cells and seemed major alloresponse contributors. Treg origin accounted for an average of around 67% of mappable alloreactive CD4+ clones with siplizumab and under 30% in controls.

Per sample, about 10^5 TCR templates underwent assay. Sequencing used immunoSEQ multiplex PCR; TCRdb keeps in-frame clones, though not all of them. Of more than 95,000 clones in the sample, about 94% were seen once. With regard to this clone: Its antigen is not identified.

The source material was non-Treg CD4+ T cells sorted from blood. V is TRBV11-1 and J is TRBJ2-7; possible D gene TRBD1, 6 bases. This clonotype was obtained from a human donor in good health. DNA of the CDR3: TGTGCCAGCAGCTCCCGACAGGTGGGGTACTACGAGCAGTACTTC. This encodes CASSSRQVGYYEQYF.